Following are 15 T cell receptor beta chains from one sample sequenced in a study of beta chain features in type 1 diabetes. Every bit of the isolated RNA underwent reverse transcription, so sequencing read expressed TCRB transcripts. The table came from immunoSEQ multiplex PCR; TCRdb's copy has only in-frame clones and leaves some out. The sample contains some 44,000 clones, 51% of which appear only once. The specimen was Tregs from blood. Source of these receptors: a young woman in good health.

This chain links TRBV18 with TRBJ2-1; the D is unclear. Trimming removed 6 bases at V and 0 bases at J, with 15 bases between. CDR1 and CDR2 (germline): KGHSH, LQKENI. The CDR3 totals 16 residues. CDR3 loop: CASSPNSPSSYNEQFF. DNA of the CDR3: TGTGCCAGCTCGCCGAATAGTCCGAGCTCCTACAATGAGCAGTTCTTC.

This clone was detected only a few times. This rearrangement joins TRBV4-2 to TRBJ2-3; 9 positions match TRBD2. The CDR3 covers 16 residues. J was trimmed by 2 bases and V by 0 bases; bases with no gene match: 3. Germline-derived CDR1 and CDR2 are LGHNA and YNFKEQ. For the CDR3, the DNA is TGTGCCAGCAGCCAAGACCTAGCGGGACTCACAGATACGCAGTATTTT. It translates to CASSQDLAGLTDTQYF.

On this clone itself: Other DNA sequences in this sample translate to the same CDR3. The chain joins TRBV28 to TRBJ1-5; D is possibly TRBD1 (6 bases). Per germline, CDR1 MDHEN and CDR2 SYDVKM. V was shortened by 5 bases and J by 6 bases, with 14 bases between the two germline ends. This CDR3 spans 14 amino acids. CDR3 DNA sequence: TGTGCCAGCAGTCCTCCCGACAGGTTTCAGCCCCAGCATTTT. This translates into CASSPPDRFQPQHF.

This chain links TRBV30 with TRBJ1-5; D remains ambiguous. Germline values: CDR1 GTSNPN, CDR2 SVGIG (reference sequence). V was trimmed by 0 bases and J by 8 bases, leaving 11 bases between them. The CDR3 totals 13 residues. The CDR3 is CAWSVGGRKPQHF. In nucleotides, the CDR3 is TGTGCCTGGAGTGTAGGAGGGAGGAAGCCCCAGCATTTT.

The gene calls are TRBV6-1 and TRBJ1-1; D not resolved. Trimming removed 7 bases at V and 12 bases at J, with 24 bases between. Germline assignment: CDR1 MNHNS and CDR2 SASEGT. This CDR3 contains 14 residues. The DNA for the CDR3 is TGTGCCAGCATTTCCTTCGACGGACTCAGAACCCCTTTCTTT. Translation gives CASISFDGLRTPFF.

The chain uses TRBV5-1 and TRBJ2-1; a possible D gene is TRBD1 (6 bases). The V gene's germline CDR1 is SGHRS and CDR2 YFSETQ. V lost 0 bases to trimming and J lost 3 bases, with 7 bases between them. The CDR3 runs to 14 residues. The DNA for the CDR3 is TGCGCCAGCAGCTTGGGACAGGACTACAATGAGCAGTTCTTC. This sequence encodes CASSLGQDYNEQFF.

This chain uses TRBV29-1 with TRBJ1-2; 10 bases align to TRBD1. This CDR3 contains 16 residues. V was pared by 6 bases and J by 3 bases, with 13 bases of the junction left unmatched. Germline V CDR1 and CDR2: SQVTM, ANQGSEA. In DNA, the CDR3 is TGCAGCGTCCTAGTAGTGGGACAGGGGAACGACTATGGCTACACCTTC. Its translation is CSVLVVGQGNDYGYTF.

V usage is TRBV28 and J usage is TRBJ2-2; 8 nucleotides agree with TRBD2. The CDR3 covers 15 residues. In germline, CDR1 is MDHEN, CDR2 SYDVKM. The V and J ends lost 8 bases and 1 base, in that order; junction bases with no gene match: 6. For the CDR3, the DNA is TGTGCCAGCCTCGGAGGGACTAGGAACACCGGGGAGCTGTTTTTT. Residues: CASLGGTRNTGELFF.

The chain uses TRBV10-1 and TRBJ1-2; 7 bases are shared with TRBD1. Germline CDR1 WNHNN, CDR2 SYGVQD (reference sequence). The CDR3 contains 12 residues. Trimming took 8 bases from V and 2 from J; bases not matched to a gene: 2. The CDR3 DNA sequence: TGCGCCAGCTCACAGGGGAACTATGGCTACACCTTC. Residues: CASSQGNYGYTF.

V usage is TRBV29-1 and J usage is TRBJ1-1, with D perhaps matching TRBD1 (5 bases). Germline lookup yields CDR1 SQVTM and CDR2 ANQGSEA. The CDR3 covers 13 residues. V was clipped by 4 bases and J by 0 bases, with 9 bases between them. CDR3 amino acids: CSVVGGMNTEAFF. CDR3 coding DNA: TGCAGCGTTGTGGGGGGTATGAACACTGAAGCTTTCTTT.

This clone appeared a few times. The chain is built from TRBV6-1 and TRBJ2-7; 7 bases are a match to TRBD1. Losses at the gene ends were 3 bases for V and 0 bases for J; bases not matched to a gene: 5. Per the germline V gene, CDR1 is MNHNS and CDR2 is SASEGT. This CDR3 has 15 residues. The CDR3 DNA reads TGTGCCAGCAGTGACGGCAGGGGGTTCTCCTACGAGCAGTACTTC. This codes for CASSDGRGFSYEQYF.

This rearrangement joins TRBV27 to TRBJ2-3; the D gene is possibly TRBD1 (6 bases). V was cut by 6 bases and J by 7 bases, with 20 bases left in between. The CDR3 has 15 residues. The V gene's germline CDR1 is MNHEY and CDR2 SMNVEV (reference sequence). CDR3 region: CASRYAGTRANTQYF. The CDR3 DNA sequence: TGTGCCAGCAGATACGCCGGGACAAGGGCAAATACGCAGTATTTT.

The chain couples TRBV11-2 to TRBJ2-1; D might be TRBD1 (5 bases). CDR1 is SGHAT, CDR2 FQNNGV, per germline. V lost 5 bases and J lost 3, with 17 bases in between. The CDR3 is made up of 16 amino acids. The CDR3 spells CASSLRTTFGYNEQFF. The CDR3 nucleotides read TGTGCCAGCAGCCTCCGGACAACCTTCGGCTACAATGAGCAGTTCTTC.

The chain is built from TRBV25-1 and TRBJ1-3; maybe TRBD1 (6 bases). V lost 8 bases to trimming and J lost 8 bases, with 28 bases between them. CDR1 MGHDK and CDR2 SYGVNS come from the germline V gene. This CDR3 has 17 amino acids. CDR3 amino acids: CASSRRNRAVPGDTIYF. CDR3 nucleotide sequence: TGTGCCAGCTCCCGTCGAAACAGGGCTGTACCAGGGGACACCATATATTTT.

This clone turned up a few times. The rearrangement links TRBV28 to TRBJ1-5, with D possibly TRBD1 on 5 matching bases. Germline values: CDR1 MDHEN, CDR2 SYDVKM. V dropped 2 bases and J dropped 5 bases, with 13 bases sitting between them. The CDR3 length is 15 residues. CDR3 in amino acids: CASSLEGTFHQPQHF. Here the CDR3 DNA reads TGTGCCAGCAGTTTAGAGGGGACTTTCCATCAGCCCCAGCATTTT.